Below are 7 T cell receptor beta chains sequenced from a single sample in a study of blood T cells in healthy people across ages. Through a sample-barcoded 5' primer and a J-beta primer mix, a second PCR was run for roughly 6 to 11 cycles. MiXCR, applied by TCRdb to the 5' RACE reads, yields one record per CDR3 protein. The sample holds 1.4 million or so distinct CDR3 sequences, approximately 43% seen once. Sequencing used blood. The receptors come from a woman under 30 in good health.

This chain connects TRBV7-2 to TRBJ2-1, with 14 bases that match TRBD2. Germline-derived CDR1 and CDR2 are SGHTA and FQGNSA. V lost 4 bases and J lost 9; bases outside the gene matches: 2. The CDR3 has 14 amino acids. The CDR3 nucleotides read TGTGCCAGCAGCTCCGGGACTAGCGGGAGTGAGCAGTTCTTC. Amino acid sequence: CASSSGTSGSEQFF.

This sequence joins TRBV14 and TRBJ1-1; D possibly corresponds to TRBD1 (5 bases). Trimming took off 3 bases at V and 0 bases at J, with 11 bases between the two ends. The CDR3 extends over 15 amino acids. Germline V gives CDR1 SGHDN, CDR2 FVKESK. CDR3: CASSHPTGVNTEAFF. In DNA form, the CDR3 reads TGTGCCAGCAGCCATCCCACGGGGGTGAACACTGAAGCTTTCTTT.

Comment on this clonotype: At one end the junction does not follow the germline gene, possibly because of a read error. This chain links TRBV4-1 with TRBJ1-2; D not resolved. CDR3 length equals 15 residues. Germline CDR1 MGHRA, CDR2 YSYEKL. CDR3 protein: CASSQGVGYNCGYTF. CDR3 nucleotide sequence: TGCGCCAGCAGCCAAGGGGTGGGTTATAACTGTGGCTACACCTTC.

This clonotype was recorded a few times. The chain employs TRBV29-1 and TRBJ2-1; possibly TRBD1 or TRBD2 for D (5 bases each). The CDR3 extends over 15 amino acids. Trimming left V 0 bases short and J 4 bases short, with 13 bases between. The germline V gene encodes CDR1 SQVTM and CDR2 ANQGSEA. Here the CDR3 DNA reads TGCAGCGTTGAAGACCGGGACGGTAATTACAATGAGCAGTTCTTC. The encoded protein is CSVEDRDGNYNEQFF.

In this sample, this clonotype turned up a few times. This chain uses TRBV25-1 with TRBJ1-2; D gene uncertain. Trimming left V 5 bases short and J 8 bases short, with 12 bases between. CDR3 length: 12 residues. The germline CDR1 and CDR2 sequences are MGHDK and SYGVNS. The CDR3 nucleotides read TGTGCCAGCAGTCTCGTATTAGGAGGCTACACCTTC. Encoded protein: CASSLVLGGYTF.

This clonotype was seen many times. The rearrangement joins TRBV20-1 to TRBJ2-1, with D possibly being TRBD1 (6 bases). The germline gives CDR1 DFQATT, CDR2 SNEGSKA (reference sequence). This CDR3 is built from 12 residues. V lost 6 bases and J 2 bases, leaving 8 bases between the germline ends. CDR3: CSARTAYNEQFF. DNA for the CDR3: TGCAGTGCACGGACAGCCTACAATGAGCAGTTCTTC.

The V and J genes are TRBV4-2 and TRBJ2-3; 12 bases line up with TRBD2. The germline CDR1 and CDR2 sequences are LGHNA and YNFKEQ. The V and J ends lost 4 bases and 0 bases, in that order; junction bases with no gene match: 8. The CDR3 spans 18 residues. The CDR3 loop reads CASSLGRTSGISTDTQYF. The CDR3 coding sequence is TGTGCCAGCAGCCTAGGTAGGACTAGCGGGATAAGCACAGATACGCAGTATTTT.